This T cell receptor beta chain was recorded in a study of glioma-infiltrating T cells after dendritic cell vaccination. Up to about 2 ug genomic DNA was used for TCRB CDR3 amplification. Libraries were prepared by immunoSEQ multiplex PCR; TCRdb keeps only in-frame clonotypes and omits some of them. This table holds about 24,000 clones, roughly 91% found once. This CDR3 contains 15 residues. V was pared by 0 bases and J by 7 bases, with 11 bases between. The V gene's germline CDR1 is SGHDT and CDR2 YYEEEE. Time point indicated: after dendritic cell vaccination, including at tumor progression/relapse. This TCR was recovered from a human donor with glioblastoma. The sample was blood, taken after dendritic cell vaccination. The chain recombines TRBV5-6 with TRBJ1-6; D gene ambiguous. CDR3 coding DNA: TGTGCCAGCAGCTTGGGAGGGCCTAGGAATTCACCCCTCCACTTT. Translated: CASSLGGPRNSPLHF.